This T cell receptor beta chain originates from a study of shared clonotypes between healthy human individuals. Across the study: Donors were two women and a few men aged 18 to 49. Regarding the study as a whole: Roughly 4.6% of naive CD4 clonotypes were common to four donors. Clonotype sharing among donors was thought likely to change with sequencing depth.

With respect to this clone: Its antigen remains unknown.

CDR3 length: 13 residues. V lost 6 bases, J lost 2 bases, and 10 bases lay in between. The germline gives CDR1 SNHLY, CDR2 FYNNEI. Data came from immunoSEQ multiplex PCR; TCRdb stores just in-frame clones and leaves some out. The sample records some 500,000 clones, almost 97% being singletons. The J gene is TRBJ1-1, the V gene TRBV2; D is perhaps TRBD1 (6 bases). The TCR comes from a woman in her thirties in good health. Sequenced sample: naive CD4+ T cells sorted from blood. Subset denoted: CD45RA+ positively selected. The CDR3 reads CASRTGPNTEAFF. Written as DNA, the CDR3 is TGTGCCAGCAGGACAGGACCAAACACTGAAGCTTTCTTT.